This T cell receptor (beta chain) was recovered during a study of spatial heterogeneity in lung cancer. The time point: sample taken at primary tumor resection. Whole RNA came from tumor, nontumor lung or frozen PBMC and was sequenced without being sorted. Samples were obtained from about 72 donors, all untreated early-stage non-small cell lung cancer patients. TCRdb used MiXCR to reprocess the 5' RACE reads, holding one entry per CDR3 protein. In the table there are 4,000 to 5,500 distinct CDR3 sequences, about 18% of which are singletons. The CDR3 totals 12 residues. V was trimmed by 6 bases and J by 4 bases, leaving 8 bases between them. The germline V gene has CDR1 SGHDN and CDR2 FVKESK.

The chain joins TRBV14 to TRBJ2-3, with D uncertain. The sample consisted of normal lung tissue next to the tumor, taken at surgery. This clonotype was sampled from a male donor with early-stage non-small cell lung cancer. The CDR3 sequence: CASSPASDTQYF. Here the CDR3 DNA reads TGTGCCAGCAGTCCCGCGTCAGATACGCAGTATTTT.